Listed here are 20 T cell receptor beta chains from one sample, sequenced in a study of cytomegalovirus exposure and HLA in healthy donors. PCR amplification relied on 60 Vbeta primers (plus 13 Jbeta primers). Here immunoSEQ multiplex PCR was the method, and the copy in TCRdb shows in-frame clones only, minus some. The table shows fewer than 200,000 clones, with roughly 87% occurring only once. The source material was PBMCs. The receptors were gathered from a girl less than two years old in good health and CMV-seronegative.

V usage is TRBV7-2 and J usage is TRBJ1-2; maybe TRBD1 (6 bases). Trimming stripped 5 bases from V and 8 bases from J, with 18 bases between. Per germline, CDR1 SGHTA and CDR2 FQGNSA. This CDR3 is 14 amino acids long. The CDR3, as DNA: TGTGCCAGCAGCCTCACTCGAACAGGGATCGGCTACACCTTC. Residues: CASSLTRTGIGYTF.

This rearrangement joins TRBV9 to TRBJ2-3, with 8 bases fitting TRBD2. The CDR3 length is 15 residues. Trimming took 1 base from V and 6 from J; bases not matched to a gene: 7. Germline lookup yields CDR1 SGDLS and CDR2 YYNGEE. The chain's CDR3 is CASSVLTGGLDTQYF. The CDR3 nucleotides are TGTGCCAGCAGCGTACTGACGGGAGGGCTCGATACGCAGTATTTT. The full variable domain, with the rest looked up from reference TRBV9 and TRBJ2-3, is DSGVTQTPKHLITATGQRVTLRCSPRSGDLSVYWYQQSLDQGLQFLIQYYNGEERAKGNILERFSAQQFPDLHSELNLSSLELGDSALYFCASSVLTGGLDTQYFGPGTRLTVL.

There are a few counts of this clone. The chain joins TRBV7-9 to TRBJ2-5; TRBD2 aligns across 14 bases. Trimming at V came to 4 bases and at J to 7 bases, leaving 8 bases not matched to a gene. This CDR3 spans 16 amino acids. The germline gives CDR1 SEHNR, CDR2 FQNEAQ (reference sequence). The CDR3 is CASSSTAGTSGGTQYF. CDR3 bases: TGTGCCAGCAGCTCGACCGCCGGGACTAGCGGGGGGACCCAGTACTTC.

The J gene is TRBJ2-3, the V gene TRBV4-3, with 13 bases fitting TRBD2. The CDR3 covers 18 residues. Germline lookup yields CDR1 LGHNA and CDR2 YSLEER. V was clipped by 6 bases and J by 4 bases; unmatched bases: 13. The CDR3 DNA sequence: TGCGCCAGCAGTCAAAGCCCGGGACTAGCGGGATTGGCAGATACGCAGTATTTT. Amino acid sequence: CASSQSPGLAGLADTQYF.

CDR3 DNA: TGCGCCAGCTGCCACAGCTCCTACAATGAGCAGTTCTTC. Translating gives CASCHSSYNEQFF. The V and J genes are TRBV10-1 and TRBJ2-1; no clear D. The germline V gene encodes CDR1 WNHNN and CDR2 SYGVQD (reference sequence). CDR3 size: 13 residues. The V end was cut by 8 bases, the J end by 0 bases, with 8 bases between.

The chain is built from TRBV19 and TRBJ1-1, with D maybe TRBD1 (6 bases). This CDR3 comprises 15 residues. Germline CDR1 and CDR2: LNHDA and SQIVND (reference sequence). V shed 5 bases and J shed 0 bases, with 13 bases lying between them. The DNA of the CDR3 is TGTGCCAGTAGTCCCGCCCAGGGGATGAACACTGAAGCTTTCTTT. It yields the protein CASSPAQGMNTEAFF.

The J gene is TRBJ2-7, the V gene TRBV27; TRBD2 might be the D (5 bases). This CDR3 region has 15 residues. Germline V gives CDR1 MNHEY, CDR2 SMNVEV (reference sequence). The germline V and J ends were trimmed by 2 bases and 2 bases, with 13 bases remaining between them. In nucleotides, the CDR3 is TGTGCCAGCAGTTTAGGTGAGGGCCTTACCTACGAGCAGTACTTC. Residues: CASSLGEGLTYEQYF.

The chain is built from TRBV20-1 and TRBJ1-1, with a possible D match to TRBD1 (6 bases). The germline V gene encodes CDR1 DFQATT and CDR2 SNEGSKA (reference sequence). This CDR3 is 11 amino acids long. In DNA, the CDR3 is TGCAGGTCACAGGGGAACACTGAAGCTTTCTTT. Translation: CRSQGNTEAFF.

The chain links TRBV4-1 to TRBJ2-5; 8 positions match TRBD2. The germline V gene has CDR1 MGHRA and CDR2 YSYEKL. The CDR3 sequence is 17 residues long. Trimming at V came to 1 base and at J to 2 bases, leaving 9 bases not matched to a gene. The CDR3 DNA follows: TGCGCCAGCAGCCAAGCCAGGCCGGGACTAGGGCAAGAGACCCAGTACTTC. It is translated as CASSQARPGLGQETQYF.

The chain uses TRBV5-1 and TRBJ1-1; 7 bases line up with TRBD1. Germline loops: CDR1 SGHRS, CDR2 YFSETQ. This CDR3 is built from 15 residues. V lost 3 bases and J lost 4; bases outside the gene matches: 9. In DNA form, the CDR3 reads TGCGCCAGCAGCTCCCTTTTACAGGGGTCCACTGAAGCTTTCTTT. Its translation is CASSSLLQGSTEAFF. Together with reference TRBV5-1 and TRBJ1-1, the CDR3 gives the full variable domain: KAGVTQTPRYLIKTRGQQVTLSCSPISGHRSVSWYQQTPGQGLQFLFEYFSETQRNKGNFPGRFSGRQFSNSRSEMNVSTLELGDSALYLCASSSLLQGSTEAFFGQGTRLTVV.

The chain couples TRBV14 to TRBJ1-2; 7 nucleotides align to TRBD1. V dropped 4 bases and J dropped 5; count of bases not matched to a gene: 22. The germline V gene has CDR1 SGHDN and CDR2 FVKESK. CDR3 length: 19 amino acids. The CDR3 loop is CASSRGFRDREGMGYGYTF. In nucleotides, the CDR3 is TGTGCCAGCAGCCGCGGATTCCGGGACAGAGAAGGAATGGGGTATGGCTACACCTTC.

This clone was seen a handful of times. The J gene is TRBJ2-5, the V gene TRBV12-5, with no clear D. TRBJ2-7 matches the DNA end more closely, so the J call is doubtful. This CDR3 contains 14 residues. Germline CDR1 reads LGHNT; CDR2 reads FRNRAP. CDR3 loop: CASVPPSISYEQYF. The CDR3 nucleotides read TGTGCTAGTGTCCCTCCCTCAATCTCCTACGAGCAGTACTTC.

This clone has only one observation. The chain joins TRBV28 to TRBJ1-1; TRBD1 matches at 7 bases. CDR1 and CDR2 from the germline V gene are MDHEN and SYDVKM. V lost 7 bases and J lost 1; bases outside the gene matches: 3. The CDR3 spans 13 residues. The CDR3 DNA sequence: TGTGCCAGCAAAGGGGACAGGAACACTGAAGCTTTCTTT. This translates into CASKGDRNTEAFF.

The chain is built from TRBV13 and TRBJ2-3; 11 bases map to TRBD2. With V trimmed by 5 bases and J by 1 base, 2 bases remained unmatched. CDR3 size: 15 residues. The germline V gene has CDR1 PRHDT and CDR2 FYEKMQ (reference sequence). This chain's CDR3 is CASSRGLAGTDTQYF. Written as DNA, the CDR3 is TGTGCCAGCAGCCGGGGACTAGCGGGCACAGATACGCAGTATTTT.

This chain joins TRBV10-1 and TRBJ2-3, with 8 bases fitting TRBD2. After removal of 7 bases from V and 3 bases from J, the junction contained 9 bases not matched to a gene. CDR3 length equals 15 residues. Looked up from germline, CDR1 is WNHNN and CDR2 is SYGVQD (reference sequence). This CDR3 reads CASKPPGGRTDTQYF. The CDR3 nucleotides are TGCGCCAGCAAACCTCCGGGAGGGAGAACAGATACGCAGTATTTT.

This CDR3 reads CASSAGLRVRDTQYF. CDR3 nucleotides: TGTGCCAGCAGCGCGGGACTCCGGGTTAGGGATACGCAGTATTTT. The J gene is TRBJ2-3, the V gene TRBV7-2, with a weak D call TRBD2 (6 bases). V dropped 5 bases and J dropped 6 bases, with 18 bases sitting between them. Germline V gives CDR1 SGHTA, CDR2 FQGNSA. The CDR3 sequence is 15 residues long.

Comments on this clone: Distinct nucleotide sequences in the sample also encode this CDR3. The J gene is TRBJ2-7, the V gene TRBV27; D is possibly TRBD1 (5 bases). Trimming removed 0 bases from V and 2 bases from J, with 5 bases in between. Germline CDR1 is MNHEY and CDR2 is SMNVEV (reference sequence). This CDR3 is 13 amino acids long. The CDR3 DNA reads as TGTGCCAGCAGTTTATCGGGGCCCTACGAGCAGTACTTC. It codes for CASSLSGPYEQYF.

This clone has just one count. The chain recombines TRBV2 with TRBJ2-1; D is uncertain. Germline CDR1 and CDR2: SNHLY and FYNNEI. The CDR3 totals 17 residues. V lost 5 bases and J 1 base, leaving 18 bases between the germline ends. The CDR3 protein is CASSSRNYSVSYNEQFF. The CDR3, as DNA: TGTGCCAGCAGTTCTAGGAACTACTCAGTATCCTACAATGAGCAGTTCTTC.

Written as DNA, the CDR3 is TGTGCCAGCAGCGTTGGTAGCGGGAGGGAAGAGACCCAGTACTTC. It encodes CASSVGSGREETQYF. The chain recombines TRBV9 with TRBJ2-5; 11 bases agree with TRBD2. The germline gives CDR1 SGDLS, CDR2 YYNGEE. V lost 2 bases, J lost 3 bases, and 3 bases stayed unmatched. The CDR3 covers 15 residues.

As regards this clone: This sample includes further DNA sequences coding for the same CDR3. The chain is built from TRBV7-8 and TRBJ1-1; no firm D call. Germline assignment: CDR1 SGHVS and CDR2 FQNEAQ. V lost 1 base to trimming and J lost 1 base, with 7 bases between them. The CDR3 extends over 14 amino acids. CDR3 nucleotide sequence: TGTGCCAGCAGCTTAGTATCAGGGAACACTGAAGCTTTCTTT. Its translation is CASSLVSGNTEAFF.